The 13 T cell receptor beta chains listed next were all sequenced from one sample in a study of cytomegalovirus exposure and HLA in healthy donors (TCRdb year 2017). The library was built by means of the immunoSEQ multiplex PCR assay. The table was pulled from immuneACCESS by TCRdb, which kept in-frame rearrangements only. Such tables lose some clones; where checked, under half of the loss comes from unresolved V genes, and the rest has no known cause. For this sample the table gives around 240,000 clones, of which around 90% were detected only once. The top ten clones comprise 0.37% of the sample. Sequencing was done on a sample of PBMCs. These receptors originate from a woman aged 18-29 years in good health and CMV-seronegative.

The chain is built from TRBV29-1 and TRBJ2-1; 10 bases agree with TRBD2. The germline V gene encodes CDR1 SQVTM and CDR2 ANQGSEA. The trim removed 0 bases at V and 9 bases at J, leaving 8 bases unmatched. The CDR3 consists of 15 residues. The CDR3 spells CSVEDELLAGSEQFF. CDR3 nucleotide sequence: TGCAGCGTTGAAGATGAGTTACTAGCGGGGAGTGAGCAGTTCTTC.

The V and J genes are TRBV5-6 and TRBJ2-3, with 8 bases aligning to TRBD2. V was pared by 3 bases and J by 1 base, with 7 bases of the junction left unmatched. The CDR3 is made up of 16 amino acids. Germline V lookup: CDR1 SGHDT, CDR2 YYEEEE. The DNA for the CDR3 is TGTGCCAGCAGCTCCGGGACTAGTGATGGCACAGATACGCAGTATTTT. This gives the protein CASSSGTSDGTDTQYF.

The rearrangement joins TRBV18 to TRBJ1-6; D not resolved. V was trimmed by 0 bases and J by 4 bases, leaving 7 bases between them. CDR1 and CDR2 from the germline V gene are KGHSH and LQKENI. CDR3 length: 15 amino acids. The CDR3 loop reads CASSPPSEYNSPLHF. The CDR3 DNA is TGTGCCAGCTCACCACCTTCCGAGTATAATTCACCCCTCCACTTT.

The V gene is TRBV28, the J gene TRBJ1-5; 7 bases map to TRBD1. Germline loops: CDR1 MDHEN, CDR2 SYDVKM. This CDR3 contains 15 residues. The V and J ends lost 4 bases and 1 base, in that order; junction bases with no gene match: 4. The CDR3, as DNA: TGTGCCAGCAGTTCCGCGACAGGGAGCAATCAGCCCCAGCATTTT. As protein: CASSSATGSNQPQHF.

The chain couples TRBV5-1 to TRBJ2-2, with 8 bases identical to TRBD1. Germline V gene lookup returns CDR1 SGHRS and CDR2 YFSETQ. This CDR3 region has 18 residues. With V trimmed by 6 bases and J by 1 base, 14 bases remained unmatched. CDR3 coding DNA: TGCGCCAGCAAAACTTGGGTCCTCGGGACAGGGAACACCGGGGAGCTGTTTTTT. This sequence encodes CASKTWVLGTGNTGELFF. Full variable domain (outside the CDR3, taken from reference TRBV5-1 and TRBJ2-2): KAGVTQTPRYLIKTRGQQVTLSCSPISGHRSVSWYQQTPGQGLQFLFEYFSETQRNKGNFPGRFSGRQFSNSRSEMNVSTLELGDSALYLCASKTWVLGTGNTGELFFGEGSRLTVL.

The V gene is TRBV10-3, the J gene TRBJ2-3, with D possibly TRBD2 on 6 matching bases. The CDR3 sequence is 14 residues long. Trimming removed 3 bases from V and 2 bases from J, with 9 bases in between. CDR1 is ENHRY, CDR2 SYGVKD, per germline. CDR3 DNA sequence: TGTGCCATCAGTGAACGCGGGACCACAGATACGCAGTATTTT. It codes for CAISERGTTDTQYF.

A single count supports this clone. The chain's CDR3 is CASTYRGRVGGYTF. The CDR3 nucleotides read TGTGCCAGCACTTACAGGGGGCGCGTAGGAGGCTACACCTTC. This chain links TRBV2 with TRBJ1-2, with 9 bases aligning to TRBD1. After removal of 7 bases from V and 8 bases from J, the junction contained 11 bases not matched to a gene. CDR3 length: 14 amino acids. The germline V gene encodes CDR1 SNHLY and CDR2 FYNNEI.

The CDR3 here is CASSLGGVTEAFF. The CDR3 coding sequence is TGTGCCAGCAGCTTAGGAGGGGTCACTGAAGCTTTCTTT. V is TRBV5-4 and J is TRBJ1-1; TRBD1 is a possible D gene (5 bases). The V and J ends lost 2 bases and 4 bases respectively, with 9 bases between them. The CDR3 contains 13 residues. Germline V gene sequence: CDR1 SGHNT, CDR2 YYREEE (reference sequence).

The chain recombines TRBV5-5 with TRBJ2-1; 8 nucleotides line up with TRBD1. V was pared by 2 bases and J by 6 bases, with 7 bases of the junction left unmatched. This CDR3 comprises 15 residues. Germline values: CDR1 SGHKS, CDR2 YYEKEE (reference sequence). The CDR3 region is CASSFGTGGANEQFF. Here the CDR3 DNA reads TGTGCCAGCAGCTTCGGGACAGGTGGGGCCAATGAGCAGTTCTTC.

V gene TRBV27 combines with J gene TRBJ2-2; maybe TRBD1 (5 bases). The CDR3 is 12 amino acids. Germline CDR1 is MNHEY and CDR2 is SMNVEV (reference sequence). Trimming left V 7 bases short and J 7 bases short, with 10 bases between. The DNA of the CDR3 is TGTGCCAGCAAGGGGCTTAACGGGGAGCTGTTTTTT. Amino acids: CASKGLNGELFF.

The J gene is TRBJ1-1, the V gene TRBV6-5, with a weak D call TRBD1 (6 bases). The V gene lost 0 bases and the J gene lost 4 bases, with 12 bases spanning the gap. Germline CDR1 and CDR2: MNHEY and SVGAGI. CDR3 length equals 15 residues. CDR3 region: CASSYSAQGFTEAFF. CDR3 in DNA: TGTGCCAGCAGTTACTCTGCACAGGGATTCACTGAAGCTTTCTTT.

The gene calls are TRBV2 and TRBJ2-7; D perhaps matches TRBD1 (6 bases). Germline values: CDR1 SNHLY, CDR2 FYNNEI. V lost 5 bases and J lost 4, with 12 bases in between. There are 13 residues in the CDR3. CDR3 protein: CASSRGGSYEQYV. The DNA for the CDR3 is TGTGCCAGCAGTCGTGGGGGCAGTTACGAGCAGTACGTC.

The V and J genes are TRBV6-1 and TRBJ1-1; TRBD1 aligns across 10 bases. From germline, CDR1 is MNHNS and CDR2 SASEGT. V dropped 5 bases and J dropped 1; count of bases not matched to a gene: 4. The CDR3 has 15 residues. This CDR3 reads CASSSWDRGNTEAFF. The CDR3, as DNA: TGTGCCAGCAGTAGTTGGGACAGGGGGAACACTGAAGCTTTCTTT.